Below are 3 T cell receptor beta chains sequenced from a single sample in a study of cytomegalovirus exposure and HLA in healthy donors. The PCR employed 60 Vbeta primers together with 13 Jbeta primers. Assay: immunoSEQ multiplex PCR; the TCRdb copy retains only in-frame clones and omits some. In the table there are about 220,000 clones, around 75% of which are singletons. The sample was PBMCs. These receptor sequences come from a young woman in good health and CMV-seronegative.

The chain employs TRBV6-6 and TRBJ1-1, with TRBD1 as a possible D gene (6 bases). Germline CDR1 and CDR2: MNHNY and SVGAGI (reference sequence). The V end lost 2 bases, the J end lost 7 bases, and 20 bases lay between the germline ends. The CDR3 runs 16 residues. Written as DNA, the CDR3 is TGTGCCAGCAGTTACCCCCCGGGGGGCGCCCGAATTGAAGCTTTCTTT. Protein: CASSYPPGGARIEAFF.

The V call is TRBV7-6, the J call TRBJ2-7; 9 bases fit TRBD2. CDR3 length equals 19 residues. Per germline, CDR1 SGHVS and CDR2 FNYEAQ. J lost 5 bases, V lost 4 bases, and 21 bases had no gene match. The CDR3 bases are TGTGCCAGCAGCTCCAGGACAGAAGGGAGCGGGAGGTCGCCTCACGAGCAGTACTTC. This gives the protein CASSSRTEGSGRSPHEQYF.

The chain carries TRBV5-1 and TRBJ1-1, with unresolved D. Looked up from germline, CDR1 is SGHRS and CDR2 is YFSETQ. The V end was cut by 0 bases, the J end by 0 bases, with 9 bases between. The CDR3 sequence is 15 residues long. CDR3 DNA sequence: TGCGCCAGCAGCTTGGTGGGCAGGATGAACACTGAAGCTTTCTTT. Amino acids: CASSLVGRMNTEAFF. The entire variable domain, with the rest obtained from reference TRBV5-1 and TRBJ1-1, is as follows: KAGVTQTPRYLIKTRGQQVTLSCSPISGHRSVSWYQQTPGQGLQFLFEYFSETQRNKGNFPGRFSGRQFSNSRSEMNVSTLELGDSALYLCASSLVGRMNTEAFFGQGTRLTVV.